Each of the 9 T cell receptor beta chains below was sequenced from the same sample in a study of T cell responses to AZD1222 COVID-19 vaccine. Profiling relied on immunoSEQ multiplex PCR, and the TCRdb table lists in-frame clones only, not all of them. This repertoire shows about 220,000 clones, under 95% found once; its top ten account for roughly 1%. Sequences were derived from peripheral blood, sampled on day 0 of MenACWY control vaccination. Every receptor here comes from an adult in good health.

This sequence joins TRBV7-6 and TRBJ1-5, with a possible D match to TRBD1 (5 bases). Germline V gene lookup returns CDR1 SGHVS and CDR2 FNYEAQ. The CDR3 consists of 13 residues. V was trimmed by 5 bases and J by 3 bases, leaving 8 bases between them. The DNA for the CDR3 is TGTGCCAGCAGCAGACAGTACAATCAGCCCCAGCATTTT. This gives the protein CASSRQYNQPQHF.

CDR3 DNA sequence: TGTGCCAGCAGTGATGTGAGTGCAACTAATGAAAAACTGTTTTTT. Its translation: CASSDVSATNEKLFF. This sequence joins TRBV2 and TRBJ1-4; D remains ambiguous. This CDR3 has 15 residues. Germline CDR1 reads SNHLY; CDR2 reads FYNNEI. V lost 3 bases, J lost 0 bases, and 8 bases lay in between.

V gene TRBV28 combines with J gene TRBJ1-1, with D tentatively TRBD1 (5 bases). The CDR3 has 16 residues. The V gene lost 6 bases and the J gene lost 0 bases, with 17 bases spanning the gap. Germline V CDR1 and CDR2: MDHEN, SYDVKM. The CDR3 here is CASSPAGGVMNTEAFF. CDR3 sequence (DNA): TGTGCCAGCAGCCCAGCGGGGGGGGTTATGAACACTGAAGCTTTCTTT.

Only a few counts were recorded for this clone. J is TRBJ1-1 and V is TRBV28, with D tentatively TRBD1 (6 bases). The CDR3 contains 14 residues. Germline assignment: CDR1 MDHEN and CDR2 SYDVKM. V lost 6 bases and J lost 1, with 12 bases in between. CDR3 region: CASSWGAGNTEAFF. The CDR3, as DNA: TGTGCCAGCAGCTGGGGGGCAGGGAACACTGAAGCTTTCTTT.

V usage is TRBV5-4 and J usage is TRBJ1-2; perhaps TRBD1 as D (6 bases). The germline V gene encodes CDR1 SGHNT and CDR2 YYREEE (reference sequence). With 4 bases removed from V and 4 bases from J, the gap between germline ends came to 8 bases. The CDR3 is made up of 12 amino acids. The CDR3 DNA reads as TGTGCCAGCAGCCCGGACAGCTATGGCTACACCTTC. Translating it yields CASSPDSYGYTF.

The table lists this clone with a count of one. This chain connects TRBV19 to TRBJ1-5; no clear D gene. The germline V and J ends were trimmed by 1 base and 2 bases, with 15 bases remaining between them. The CDR3 totals 17 residues. Looked up from germline, CDR1 is LNHDA and CDR2 is SQIVND (reference sequence). The CDR3 bases are TGTGCCAGTAGTATAGCCGCAGGCGGCGGGGGCAATCAGCCCCAGCATTTT. This encodes CASSIAAGGGGNQPQHF. Combining the CDR3 with reference TRBV19 and TRBJ1-5 gives the whole variable domain DGGITQSPKYLFRKEGQNVTLSCEQNLNHDAMYWYRQDPGQGLRLIYYSQIVNDFQKGDIAEGYSVSREKKESFPLTVTSAQKNPTAFYLCASSIAAGGGGNQPQHFGDGTRLSIL.

J is TRBJ2-1 and V is TRBV7-9; TRBD2 aligns across 11 bases. This CDR3 spans 16 amino acids. Germline V gene data show CDR1 as SEHNR and CDR2 as FQNEAQ (reference sequence). Trimming removed 5 bases from V and 1 base from J; junction bases left unmatched: 4. CDR3 DNA sequence: TGTGCCAGCAGCCTGTTAGCGGGGGGGTCCTACAATGAGCAGTTCTTC. Amino acid sequence: CASSLLAGGSYNEQFF. The full variable domain, its missing parts supplied by reference TRBV7-9 and TRBJ2-1, is DTGVSQNPRHKITKRGQNVTFRCDPISEHNRLYWYRQTLGQGPEFLTYFQNEAQLEKSRLLSDRFSAERPKGSFSTLEIQRTEQGDSAMYLCASSLLAGGSYNEQFFGPGTRLTVL.

The chain combines TRBV7-9 with TRBJ1-5, with TRBD1 as a possible D gene (5 bases). V was trimmed by 1 base and J by 0 bases, leaving 13 bases between them. Germline loops: CDR1 SEHNR, CDR2 FQNEAQ (reference sequence). CDR3 length: 17 residues. As DNA, the CDR3 is TGTGCCAGCAGCTTAGAGTTTGGGGACCATAGCAATCAGCCCCAGCATTTT. As protein: CASSLEFGDHSNQPQHF. The whole variable domain, filled in from reference TRBV7-9 and TRBJ1-5, reads DTGVSQNPRHKITKRGQNVTFRCDPISEHNRLYWYRQTLGQGPEFLTYFQNEAQLEKSRLLSDRFSAERPKGSFSTLEIQRTEQGDSAMYLCASSLEFGDHSNQPQHFGDGTRLSIL.

V gene TRBV7-2 combines with J gene TRBJ2-7; D gene unclear. The CDR3 covers 14 residues. Trimming took 0 bases from V and 7 from J, leaving 13 bases between them. CDR1 is SGHTA, CDR2 FQGNSA, per germline. DNA of the CDR3: TGTGCCAGCAGCTTAGCCACAAATTCGGGTGAGCAGTACTTC. This encodes CASSLATNSGEQYF.